The 32 T cell receptor beta chains below all came from one sample that was sequenced in a study of blood T cell repertoires in COVID-19. TCRdb's copy holds only in-frame clones and misses some; the assay was immunoSEQ multiplex PCR. Among hundreds of thousands of clones listed, nearly 90% were seen once. The sample comprised PBMCs or T cells enriched from blood (not recorded which). The receptors were gathered from a woman in her late teens or twenties with acute COVID-19.

The chain joins TRBV5-5 to TRBJ1-2, with unresolved D. The CDR3 spans 12 residues. CDR1 is SGHKS, CDR2 YYEKEE, per germline (reference sequence). Trimming shortened V by 4 bases and J by 3 bases, and 7 bases separated the two germline ends. CDR3: CASSQTDYGYTF. CDR3 bases: TGTGCCAGCAGCCAAACAGACTATGGCTACACCTTC. The full variable domain, rest sourced from reference TRBV5-5 and TRBJ1-2, is DAGVTQSPTHLIKTRGQQVTLRCSPISGHKSVSWYQQVLGQGPQFIFQYYEKEERGRGNFPDRFSARQFPNYSSELNVNALLLGDSALYLCASSQTDYGYTFGSGTRLTVV.

In this sample, this clone turned up once. V is TRBV2 and J is TRBJ1-1; weak D call: TRBD1 (5 bases). The CDR3 has 13 amino acids. Germline V gives CDR1 SNHLY, CDR2 FYNNEI. Trimming stripped 6 bases from V and 2 bases from J, with 10 bases between. The CDR3 region has the DNA TGTGCCAGCAGACGCACAGGTAACACTGAAGCTTTCTTT. Its protein is CASRRTGNTEAFF.

This chain uses TRBV9 with TRBJ2-1, with a possible D match to TRBD2 (5 bases). V was shortened by 1 base and J by 2 bases, with 10 bases between the two germline ends. Germline V CDR1 and CDR2: SGDLS, YYNGEE. There are 15 residues in the CDR3. The DNA of the CDR3 is TGTGCCAGCAGCGTACCGGACGGGGCCTACAATGAGCAGTTCTTC. It encodes CASSVPDGAYNEQFF.

V usage is TRBV6-5 and J usage is TRBJ1-2; D is unresolved. Trimming removed 0 bases at V and 4 bases at J, with 9 bases between. Germline V gene data show CDR1 as MNHEY and CDR2 as SVGAGI. The CDR3 consists of 14 residues. CDR3 DNA sequence: TGTGCCAGCAGTTACTCGACCCGGGGCTATGGCTACACCTTC. Protein sequence: CASSYSTRGYGYTF.

This clone was picked up a small number of times. The chain employs TRBV27 and TRBJ2-7, with TRBD2 identical over 8 bases. V gave up 5 bases and J gave up 4 bases; unmatched junction bases: 10. The CDR3 spans 15 residues. The germline V gene has CDR1 MNHEY and CDR2 SMNVEV (reference sequence). The CDR3 here is CASSTISSGQYEQYF. DNA for the CDR3: TGTGCCAGCAGTACAATTTCTAGCGGGCAATACGAGCAGTACTTC.

J is TRBJ2-1 and V is TRBV6-2 or TRBV6-3, with D tentatively TRBD2 (6 bases). The V end was cut by 2 bases, the J end by 0 bases, with 8 bases between. CDR1 MNHEY and CDR2 SVGEGT come from the germline V gene. The CDR3 runs to 15 residues. This CDR3 is CASSYGTPSYNEQFF. CDR3 nucleotides: TGTGCCAGCAGTTACGGGACTCCCTCCTACAATGAGCAGTTCTTC.

J is TRBJ1-1 and V is TRBV9; no clear D. V was clipped by 2 bases and J by 2 bases, with 10 bases between them. Germline V lookup: CDR1 SGDLS, CDR2 YYNGEE. This CDR3 has 14 residues. In DNA, the CDR3 is TGTGCCAGCAGCGTGTTGGTAGAAAACACTGAAGCTTTCTTT. Translating it yields CASSVLVENTEAFF.

This chain uses TRBV6-5 with TRBJ2-4; D possibly corresponds to TRBD2 (6 bases). Per the germline V gene, CDR1 is MNHEY and CDR2 is SVGAGI. The ends were cut back, 3 bases at V and 6 bases at J, with 15 bases in the middle. CDR3 size: 15 residues. CDR3 in DNA: TGTGCCAGCAGTTATAGGAGGGATGAGGGAAACATTCAGTACTTC. It encodes CASSYRRDEGNIQYF.

CDR3 coding DNA: TGCGCCAGCAGTGCTTCCTTGGGGGGGGCAGATACGCAGTATTTT. Residues: CASSASLGGADTQYF. This sequence joins TRBV10-1 and TRBJ2-3; TRBD2 matches at 7 bases. Germline CDR1 is WNHNN and CDR2 is SYGVQD (reference sequence). The CDR3 extends over 15 amino acids. The V gene end was trimmed by 4 bases and the J gene end by 4 bases; junction bases not matched to a gene: 8.

The chain is built from TRBV2 and TRBJ1-5, with a tentative D call TRBD1 (5 bases). CDR3 size: 13 residues. V lost 6 bases, J lost 4 bases, and 10 bases lay in between. The V gene's germline CDR1 is SNHLY and CDR2 FYNNEI. Written as DNA, the CDR3 is TGTGCCAGCAGCTCACAGGAAAATCAGCCCCAGCATTTT. Its translation is CASSSQENQPQHF.

The chain is built from TRBV27 and TRBJ1-4; 9 bases fit TRBD1. This CDR3 has 15 amino acids. V shed 2 bases and J 6 bases; nucleotides not matched to a gene: 4. In germline, CDR1 is MNHEY, CDR2 SMNVEV (reference sequence). The CDR3: CASSLGTGTYEKLFF. The CDR3 DNA reads TGTGCCAGCAGTTTAGGGACAGGGACCTATGAAAAACTGTTTTTT. The full variable domain, rest sourced from reference TRBV27 and TRBJ1-4, is EAQVTQNPRYLITVTGKKLTVTCSQNMNHEYMSWYRQDPGLGLRQIYYSMNVEVTDKGDVPEGYKVSRKEKRNFPLILESPSPNQTSLYFCASSLGTGTYEKLFFGSGTQLSVL.

The CDR3 here is CASSAWTGSDNEQFF. For the CDR3, the DNA is TGTGCCAGCAGCGCCTGGACAGGGTCGGACAATGAGCAGTTCTTC. This sequence joins TRBV11-3 and TRBJ2-1, with 8 bases that match TRBD1. Germline loops: CDR1 SGHNT, CDR2 YENEEA. The V gene end was trimmed by 5 bases and the J gene end by 5 bases; junction bases not matched to a gene: 8. The CDR3 is 15 amino acids. The full variable domain, with the rest looked up from reference TRBV11-3 and TRBJ2-1, is EAGVVQSPRYKIIEKKQPVAFWCNPISGHNTLYWYLQNLGQGPELLIRYENEEAVDDSQLPKDRFSAERLKGVDSTLKIQPAELGDSAVYLCASSAWTGSDNEQFFGPGTRLTVL.

The V and J genes are TRBV5-6 and TRBJ1-1; a possible D gene is TRBD1 (5 bases). CDR1 is SGHDT and CDR2 is YYEEEE in the germline V gene. This CDR3 comprises 16 residues. Trimming removed 3 bases from V and 6 bases from J, with 21 bases in between. The CDR3 reads CASSSLGGSGGSEAFF. The CDR3 DNA reads as TGTGCCAGCAGCTCCTTGGGTGGCAGCGGGGGTTCTGAAGCTTTCTTT.

The rearrangement uses TRBV27 and TRBJ1-5, with D maybe TRBD1 (5 bases). The germline V and J ends were trimmed by 5 bases and 3 bases, with 11 bases remaining between them. This CDR3 comprises 14 residues. Germline CDR1 is MNHEY and CDR2 is SMNVEV (reference sequence). The DNA for the CDR3 is TGTGCCAGCAGTCCGGGGGGGAACAATCAGCCCCAGCATTTT. Translated: CASSPGGNNQPQHF.

A remark on this clone: The sample holds other DNA sequences that translate to the same CDR3. This rearrangement joins TRBV10-1 to TRBJ2-1, with 12 bases identical to TRBD2. With V trimmed by 6 bases and J by 3 bases, 3 bases remained unmatched. The CDR3 spans 15 residues. Germline values: CDR1 WNHNN, CDR2 SYGVQD (reference sequence). Here the CDR3 reads CASSSGLAGYNEQFF. CDR3 nucleotide sequence: TGCGCCAGCAGCTCGGGACTAGCGGGCTACAATGAGCAGTTCTTC.

This chain links TRBV19 with TRBJ1-2; D gene ambiguous. Germline V gene sequence: CDR1 LNHDA, CDR2 SQIVND (reference sequence). V was clipped by 4 bases and J by 2 bases, with 2 bases between them. The CDR3 runs 11 residues. CDR3 in DNA: TGTGCCAGTAGTACAAACTATGGCTACACCTTC. Protein: CASSTNYGYTF.

The rearrangement links TRBV27 to TRBJ1-4; D unclear. The ends were cut back, 0 bases at V and 5 bases at J, with 10 bases in the middle. The germline V gene encodes CDR1 MNHEY and CDR2 SMNVEV (reference sequence). This CDR3 is 15 amino acids long. CDR3 in amino acids: CASSLSWAQNEKLFF. As DNA, the CDR3 is TGTGCCAGCAGTTTATCGTGGGCACAAAATGAAAAACTGTTTTTT.

CDR3 nucleotide sequence: TGTGCCAGCAGCCAAGACTGGGGAAGCGGGAACACTGAAGCTTTCTTT. It translates to CASSQDWGSGNTEAFF. This sequence joins TRBV3-1 (or the pseudogene TRBV3-2) and TRBJ1-1, with no clear D. The CDR3 extends over 16 amino acids. V was shortened by 0 bases and J by 1 base, with 12 bases between the two germline ends. The germline V gene encodes CDR1 LGHDT and CDR2 YNNKEL (reference sequence).

This clone has only a few counts. The chain uses TRBV10-1 and TRBJ2-7, with 11 bases that match TRBD1. In germline, CDR1 is WNHNN, CDR2 SYGVQD (reference sequence). The CDR3 is made up of 15 amino acids. V was clipped by 5 bases and J by 3 bases; unmatched bases: 6. The DNA of the CDR3 is TGCGCCAGCAGTACCGGGACAGGGGGTGGCTACGAGCAGTACTTC. This gives the protein CASSTGTGGGYEQYF.

This chain uses TRBV15 with TRBJ2-5; 10 bases fit TRBD2. V shed 1 base, J shed 3 bases, and the junction held 2 bases outside the gene matches. Germline V CDR1 and CDR2: LNHNV, YYDKDF (reference sequence). This CDR3 region has 15 residues. The CDR3 reads CATSRGLAGEETQYF. The CDR3 nucleotides are TGTGCCACCAGCAGAGGCCTAGCGGGGGAAGAGACCCAGTACTTC.

CDR3 in DNA: TGTGCCAGCAGTAATCAGGGAAATGGAGGCTACACCTTC. Translating gives CASSNQGNGGYTF. The V and J genes are TRBV6-4 and TRBJ1-2, with D maybe TRBD1 (5 bases). V was pared by 5 bases and J by 8 bases, with 15 bases between. Germline CDR1 reads MRHNA; CDR2 reads SNTAGT. The CDR3 loop spans 13 amino acids.

The chain combines TRBV6-5 with TRBJ2-5, with D unresolved. Trimming removed 3 bases at V and 1 base at J, with 9 bases between. Germline CDR1 reads MNHEY; CDR2 reads SVGAGI. There are 14 residues in the CDR3. CDR3 coding DNA: TGTGCCAGCAGTTATGATACGGTCCAAGAGACCCAGTACTTC. Encoded protein: CASSYDTVQETQYF.

The chain carries TRBV2 and TRBJ2-7; 12 positions match TRBD2. CDR1 and CDR2 (germline): SNHLY, FYNNEI. V dropped 4 bases and J dropped 4; count of bases not matched to a gene: 2. This CDR3 contains 14 residues. The CDR3 protein is CASSGTSGRYEQYF. The CDR3 region has the DNA TGTGCCAGCAGTGGAACTAGCGGGAGGTACGAGCAGTACTTC.

The genes are TRBV7-9 and TRBJ2-7, with 9 bases identical to TRBD2. Looked up from germline, CDR1 is SEHNR and CDR2 is FQNEAQ (reference sequence). The CDR3 runs 16 residues. V lost 0 bases to trimming and J lost 2 bases; unmatched junction nucleotides: 5. The DNA for the CDR3 is TGTGCCAGCAGCTTAGCGACTAGCGGAGAGGCCTACGAGCAGTACTTC. Protein product: CASSLATSGEAYEQYF.

The rearrangement uses TRBV10-3 and TRBJ2-1; 9 bases line up with TRBD2. After removal of 0 bases from V and 8 bases from J, the junction contained 11 bases not matched to a gene. Germline V gene lookup returns CDR1 ENHRY and CDR2 SYGVKD. This CDR3 contains 17 residues. This CDR3 is CAISESTLAGHLDEQFF. The DNA of the CDR3 is TGTGCCATCAGTGAGTCGACGCTAGCGGGACACCTAGATGAGCAGTTCTTC.

Only a few counts were recorded for this clone. The CDR3 loop is CASRVASGSAYEQYF. In DNA, the CDR3 is TGCGCCAGTAGGGTGGCTAGCGGGAGTGCCTACGAGCAGTACTTC. The chain employs TRBV5-1 and TRBJ2-7; TRBD2 matches at 10 bases. Germline V CDR1 and CDR2: SGHRS, YFSETQ. The CDR3 spans 15 residues. V gave up 8 bases and J gave up 2 bases; unmatched junction bases: 10.

V gene TRBV2 combines with J gene TRBJ2-1; 11 positions match TRBD2. The CDR3 sequence is 15 residues long. Germline V gene data show CDR1 as SNHLY and CDR2 as FYNNEI. V trimming: 6 bases; J trimming: 4 bases; junction bases outside the gene matches: 5. CDR3 region: CASRFLAGGYNEQFF. In DNA form, the CDR3 reads TGTGCCAGCAGGTTCCTAGCGGGAGGTTACAATGAGCAGTTCTTC.

This clone came up once. J is TRBJ1-2 and V is TRBV6-5; D is possibly TRBD1 (5 bases). This CDR3 spans 15 amino acids. V was trimmed by 6 bases and J by 1 base, leaving 15 bases between them. The germline gives CDR1 MNHEY, CDR2 SVGAGI. In DNA, the CDR3 is TGTGCCAGCAGCGCCATGGGGGGTCGTAACTATGGCTACACCTTC. It codes for CASSAMGGRNYGYTF.

This clone appeared once. This chain uses TRBV12-3 or TRBV12-4 with TRBJ1-4, with D possibly matching TRBD1 (5 bases). Trimming left V 3 bases short and J 7 bases short, with 9 bases between. This CDR3 is 13 amino acids long. The CDR3 bases are TGTGCCAGCAGTTTGCAGACAGCTGAAAAACTGTTTTTT. Protein sequence: CASSLQTAEKLFF.

The rearrangement links TRBV2 to TRBJ1-5, with a tentative D call TRBD1 (6 bases). Germline V gene sequence: CDR1 SNHLY, CDR2 FYNNEI. Trimming took off 5 bases at V and 2 bases at J, with 16 bases between the two ends. The CDR3 runs 16 residues. CDR3 nucleotides: TGTGCCAGCAGTTCTGAGGGGGGGGTTGGCAATCAGCCCCAGCATTTT. It yields the protein CASSSEGGVGNQPQHF.

The chain couples TRBV19 to TRBJ2-2; TRBD2 is a possible D gene (5 bases). The V gene lost 7 bases and the J gene lost 3 bases, with 15 bases spanning the gap. Germline CDR1 reads LNHDA; CDR2 reads SQIVND (reference sequence). This CDR3 has 15 amino acids. CDR3 coding DNA: TGTGCCAGTAAAGAGGGCGGGTCATACACCGGGGAGCTGTTTTTT. It is translated as CASKEGGSYTGELFF.

Comments on this clone: This specimen includes other DNA sequences encoding the same CDR3. The V gene is TRBV11-2, the J gene TRBJ2-5; 8 positions agree with TRBD2. The J segment lost 4 bases and the V segment lost 1 base, leaving 2 bases of the junction unmatched. CDR1 is SGHAT and CDR2 is FQNNGV in the germline V gene. The CDR3 covers 14 residues. The CDR3 spells CASSLALAGETQYF. CDR3 nucleotide sequence: TGTGCCAGCAGCTTAGCGCTAGCGGGAGAGACCCAGTACTTC.